Sequencing of this T cell receptor beta chain was carried out in a study of T-cell memory formation after mild COVID-19 (dated by TCRdb to 2020 to 2023). Regarding the research as a whole: Most TCR sequence clusters were specific to one of the two donors. The cohort was made up of two young adult volunteers, one female and one male, who were previously healthy. T-cell clones expanding and contracting after mild COVID-19 in two donors were tracked by longitudinal TCRalpha and TCRbeta repertoire sequencing.

Ficoll-Paque density gradient centrifugation was used to isolate PBMCs. This clonotype was seen repeatedly, ten times or more. Its antigen has not been determined. It has no much larger one-base neighbor in the sample; base qualities were not kept. The full study reports these points: The study included only a couple of mild cases, and larger cohorts that include severe cases with pre-infection samples were judged to be necessary. Clones that contracted from day 15 to 85 showed balanced CD4/CD8 phenotypes, whereas a second wave of clones that expanded from day 15 to 37 leaned towards CD4+. Contracting CD4+ clones were found mainly in CM and EM memory subsets, while CD8+ clones were enriched in EMRA. The detection of some responding clones in pre-infection memory suggests that pre-existing cross-reactive memory T cells joined the SARS-CoV-2 response. Whether the second-wave clones peaking on day 37 were SARS-CoV-2 specific was not confirmed.

V lost 1 base and J lost 5 bases; the stretch between them is 12 bases long. Counted from cysteine to phenylalanine, this CDR3 has 14 amino acids. The entry retains the CDR3 DNA only, 42 bases that are in frame from base 1. Via the germline V gene, CDR1 is SQVTM and CDR2 ANQGSEA. Sequencer: Illumina NovaSeq 6000. cDNA libraries for TCRalpha and TCRbeta were prepared by 5'RACE using constant-segment primers, with sample barcodes and unique molecular identifiers added. RNA was extracted from every sample with Trizol reagent. Amplification of the libraries took two PCR steps, and the second step added a second sample barcode plus Illumina TruSeq adapters. The libraries were sequenced on an Illumina NovaSeq using 2 x 150 bp paired-end reads. In the source study's methods: With migec v1.2.7, reads were demultiplexed and then collapsed into UMI-guided consensus sequences. Using mixcr v2.1.11, UMI consensuses were aligned to TRA and TRB V and J templates and then assembled into clonotypes. A clonotype was counted as expanded or contracted only when both edgeR and NoisET called the clonotype significant, with the noise models trained on biological replicates. For edgeR calls, the cutoffs were a false discovery rate-adjusted p below 0.01 and a log2 fold-change threshold of 1. As an exploratory analysis of dynamics, max-normalized trajectories of the 1000 most abundant clonotypes were examined with PCA combined with hierarchical clustering. Each responding clone was given a CD4 or CD8 phenotype based on the CD4+ and CD8+ repertoires, which had been sequenced separately. TCRdb handled the public reads itself, with Q25 trimming in fastp and clone calling in MiXCR, and kept productive beta chains. Rows matching on CDR3 protein sequence are summarized as one entry with the most common DNA and genes. Clone size and V and J calls follow TCRdb, not the original study. The sample records 470,000 or so distinct CDR3 sequences, about 20% of which are singletons. About 22% of the sample belongs to the ten largest clones.

This TCR came from a man between 18 and 29 years old who had mild COVID-19 (a few samples of this study predate the infection). The sample titles of this study are shuffled in the database, so cell type and time point are left out; the donor was told from shared clones. Input material: PBMCs or a T cell subset sorted from them (not recorded which). The chain is assembled from TRBV29-1 and TRBJ2-1, with TRBD1 tentatively as D gene (6 bases match). The CDR3 reads as follows: CSVEAGQNNNEQFF. The nucleotide sequence reads as follows: TGCAGCGTTGAAGCTGGACAGAACAACAATGAGCAGTTCTTC.